These 13 T cell receptor beta chains were sequenced from one sample in a study of T cells after yellow fever vaccination. TCRdb re-called the 5' RACE reads with MiXCR, one entry per CDR3 protein. The sample lists under 250,000 distinct CDR3 sequences; 6% to 7.5% were seen once. The source was CD4+ T cells sorted from PBMCs, collected 15 days after the yellow fever booster vaccination. The receptor source for this set is a man in his thirties or forties who received the YFV17D yellow fever vaccine.

This clonotype has a count of ten or more. J is TRBJ2-6 and V is TRBV19; the D gene is possibly TRBD1 (6 bases). Germline V gene sequence: CDR1 LNHDA, CDR2 SQIVND (reference sequence). CDR3 size: 15 residues. V was pared by 3 bases and J by 2 bases, with 8 bases between. CDR3 bases: TGTGCCAGTAGTATCCCAGGGGCTGGGGCCAACGTCCTGACTTTC. This encodes CASSIPGAGANVLTF.

This clonotype was seen more than once but under ten times. The chain combines TRBV5-1 with TRBJ2-2; D gene uncertain. This CDR3 is built from 15 residues. CDR1 and CDR2 from the germline V gene are SGHRS and YFSETQ. The V end lost 0 bases, the J end lost 5 bases, and 11 bases lay between the germline ends. CDR3 protein: CASSLDSSATGELFF. In DNA form, the CDR3 reads TGCGCCAGCAGCTTGGACTCCTCAGCGACCGGGGAGCTGTTTTTT.

A few counts support this clonotype. The chain employs TRBV6-6 and TRBJ1-5; D is unresolved. The length of the CDR3 is 12 residues. Germline CDR1 is MNHNY and CDR2 is SVGAGI (reference sequence). Between the trimmed V and J ends, which lost 10 bases and 2 bases, there was a span of 9 bases. In DNA, the CDR3 is TGTGCCACCATGCAGGGCAATCAGCCCCAGCATTTT. This sequence encodes CATMQGNQPQHF.

Only a few counts were recorded for this clonotype. This chain links TRBV20-1 with TRBJ1-1; D is unresolved. Germline values: CDR1 DFQATT, CDR2 SNEGSKA (reference sequence). The CDR3 has 12 residues. Trimming left V 7 bases short and J 0 bases short, with 9 bases between. The CDR3 coding sequence is TGCAGTGGGGGTGCCGTGAACACTGAAGCTTTCTTT. Its translation is CSGGAVNTEAFF.

There are many counts of this clonotype. V gene TRBV2 combines with J gene TRBJ2-5; no reliable D call. CDR3 length: 12 residues. V lost 4 bases to trimming and J lost 7 bases, with 10 bases between them. Germline CDR1 is SNHLY and CDR2 is FYNNEI. The CDR3 sequence is CASSVDGGTQYF. CDR3 DNA sequence: TGTGCCAGCAGTGTAGACGGTGGGACCCAGTACTTC.

This clonotype was recorded at least ten times. J is TRBJ1-2 and V is TRBV20-1; tentatively, D is TRBD1 (5 bases). The CDR3 runs to 13 residues. V shed 6 bases and J shed 2 bases, with 13 bases lying between them. Germline loops: CDR1 DFQATT, CDR2 SNEGSKA (reference sequence). CDR3 nucleotide sequence: TGCAGTGCGCAACCGGGACGGAACTATGGCTACACCTTC. Residues: CSAQPGRNYGYTF.

The chain has TRBV7-2 and TRBJ2-1; 8 bases line up with TRBD2. V shed 6 bases, J shed 4 bases, and the junction held 11 bases outside the gene matches. The germline V gene has CDR1 SGHTA and CDR2 FQGNSA. CDR3 length: 16 amino acids. CDR3 sequence (DNA): TGTGCCAGCAGACCGGGAGCGGGAGACGGATACAATGAGCAGTTCTTC. Translation gives CASRPGAGDGYNEQFF. Full variable domain (outside the CDR3, taken from reference TRBV7-2 and TRBJ2-1): GAGVSQSPSNKVTEKGKDVELRCDPISGHTALYWYRQSLGQGLEFLIYFQGNSAPDKSGLPSDRFSAERTGGSVSTLTIQRTQQEDSAVYLCASRPGAGDGYNEQFFGPGTRLTVL.

Concerning this clonotype itself: Sequence at one end of the junction differs from germline and may be a read error. The V and J genes are TRBV5-1 and TRBJ2-3; D perhaps matches TRBD2 (5 bases). The CDR3 contains 13 residues. Germline assignment: CDR1 SGHRS and CDR2 YFSETQ. CDR3 amino acids: CASSLGSRESQYF. Here the CDR3 DNA reads TGCGCCAGCAGTTTGGGTAGTCGGGAATCGCAGTATTTT.

Of note for this clonotype: This may be a read error, as it is one base from a much larger clone. This chain connects TRBV7-2 to TRBJ2-2; D is unclear. V was shortened by 5 bases and J by 7 bases, with 17 bases between the two germline ends. This CDR3 has 15 amino acids. Germline-derived CDR1 and CDR2 are SGHTA and FQGNSA. CDR3 nucleotide sequence: TGTGCCAGCAGCGTAACGCGGCTGAAGATCGGGGAGCTGTTTTTT. Translated, it gives CASSVTRLKIGELFF.

This clonotype was seen ten or more times. The chain is built from TRBV6-2 or TRBV6-3 and TRBJ2-4; the D is unclear. V was shortened by 3 bases and J by 6 bases, with 15 bases between the two germline ends. This CDR3 region has 15 residues. From germline, CDR1 is MNHEY and CDR2 SVGEGT. CDR3 in DNA: TGTGCCAGCAGTTATTCTTCGTGGGCCGGAAACATTCAGTACTTC. Its translation is CASSYSSWAGNIQYF.

This clonotype was picked up many times. V gene TRBV12-3 or TRBV12-4 combines with J gene TRBJ2-7, with a tentative D call TRBD2 (6 bases). V was cut by 3 bases and J by 6 bases, with 9 bases left in between. The CDR3 has 12 amino acids. CDR3: CASSLAGREQYF. CDR3 bases: TGTGCCAGCAGTTTGGCGGGGCGCGAGCAGTACTTC.

This clonotype was seen many times. The rearrangement links TRBV7-2 to TRBJ2-2; D is undetermined. CDR1 and CDR2 (germline): SGHTA, FQGNSA. Trimming cost V 2 bases and J 3 bases, with 13 bases left between them. This CDR3 is 16 amino acids long. The CDR3 here is CASSLWERSYTGELFF. The DNA of the CDR3 is TGTGCCAGCAGCTTATGGGAAAGGTCCTACACCGGGGAGCTGTTTTTT.

In its sample, this clonotype was seen many times. The chain uses TRBV20-1 and TRBJ2-1, with 11 bases identical to TRBD2. CDR1 is DFQATT, CDR2 SNEGSKA, per germline (reference sequence). Trimming took 5 bases from V and 3 from J; bases not matched to a gene: 6. The CDR3 consists of 15 residues. The CDR3 region has the DNA TGCAGTGCTCCCTCGACTAGCGGGATCTACAATGAGCAGTTCTTC. Encoded protein: CSAPSTSGIYNEQFF.